This T cell receptor beta chain was captured by sequencing in a study of neurological immune-mediated disorders. Study observations and caveats: No CDR3 amino acid sequences recurred among expanded clones across subjects, suggesting private repertoires in all groups.

Libraries used 2 million unsorted PBMCs kept frozen in RNAlater. The sample holds many counts of this clonotype. The antigen is not known. Germline V gives CDR1 SGHRS, CDR2 YFSETQ. The CDR3 loop spans 16 amino acids. Trimming took off 2 bases at V and 7 bases at J, with 18 bases between the two ends. Synthesis of cDNA was performed by 5'RACE using 10-nucleotide random UMIs. MiXCR, applied by TCRdb to the 5' RACE reads, yields one record per CDR3 protein. The data show 59,000 or so distinct CDR3 sequences, roughly 13% seen once. The V gene is TRBV5-1, the J gene TRBJ2-2, with a tentative D call TRBD2 (6 bases). This sequence was found in a woman aged 60-70 years with HTLV-1-associated myelopathy (HAM/TSP). Sequenced material: PBMCs. This CDR3 is CASSLLPGLTVGELFF. The CDR3 nucleotides are TGCGCCAGCAGCTTACTACCGGGACTTACGGTCGGGGAGCTGTTTTTT.